The 29 T cell receptor beta chains below come from one sample, sequenced in a study of cytomegalovirus exposure and HLA in healthy donors. PCR was performed using 60 Vbeta and 13 Jbeta primers. This table comes from immunoSEQ multiplex PCR, and its TCRdb copy is limited to in-frame clones, with some not included. The repertoire holds roughly 100,000 clones, with 75% to 90% as singletons. The source material was PBMCs. Every receptor here comes from a young man in good health and CMV-seropositive.

A few counts support this clone. This rearrangement joins TRBV7-6 to TRBJ2-7, with 10 bases fitting TRBD2. Germline assignment: CDR1 SGHVS and CDR2 FNYEAQ. This CDR3 has 14 residues. Unmatched junction bases numbered 6, after V lost 4 bases and J lost 6 bases. The CDR3 DNA reads as TGTGCCAGCAGCTCCTCTAGCGGGGGAGGCGAGCAGTACTTC. This translates into CASSSSSGGGEQYF.

The chain couples TRBV11-2 to TRBJ1-1; 7 positions match TRBD1. The V gene's germline CDR1 is SGHAT and CDR2 FQNNGV. CDR3 length: 16 amino acids. The ends lost 2 bases at V and 0 bases at J; junction bases unmatched: 6. CDR3 DNA: TGTGCCAGCAGCTTAAGATTCGGGACAGTGAACACTGAAGCTTTCTTT. Its translation: CASSLRFGTVNTEAFF.

This clone was seen a few times. This sequence joins TRBV5-5 and TRBJ2-3; D perhaps matches TRBD2 (5 bases). The germline V gene encodes CDR1 SGHKS and CDR2 YYEKEE (reference sequence). CDR3 length: 14 residues. The ends were cut back, 5 bases at V and 2 bases at J, with 12 bases in the middle. This CDR3 reads CASSRESLTDTQYF. The DNA for the CDR3 is TGTGCCAGCAGTCGGGAAAGCCTCACAGATACGCAGTATTTT.

V and J are TRBV28 and TRBJ2-3, with unresolved D. The CDR3 totals 11 residues. CDR1 MDHEN and CDR2 SYDVKM come from the germline V gene. The V end lost 6 bases, the J end lost 4 bases, and 5 bases lay between the germline ends. DNA for the CDR3: TGTGCCAGCAGCCTATCAGATACGCAGTATTTT. Amino acid sequence: CASSLSDTQYF.

J is TRBJ2-7 and V is TRBV15; 8 nucleotides match TRBD1. The CDR3 covers 15 residues. Germline CDR1 is LNHNV and CDR2 is YYDKDF (reference sequence). The J segment lost 7 bases and the V segment lost 1 base, leaving 9 bases of the junction unmatched. The CDR3 nucleotides read TGTGCCACCAGCAGAGTGACCCAGGGGGCAGGTGAGCAGTACTTC. Amino acids: CATSRVTQGAGEQYF. The full variable domain, rest sourced from reference TRBV15 and TRBJ2-7, is DAMVIQNPRYQVTQFGKPVTLSCSQTLNHNVMYWYQQKSSQAPKLLFHYYDKDFNNEADTPDNFQSRRPNTSFCFLDIRSPGLGDTAMYLCATSRVTQGAGEQYFGPGTRLTVT.

This chain joins TRBV6-5 and TRBJ1-2, with 7 positions matching TRBD1. The V and J ends lost 7 bases and 4 bases, in that order; junction bases with no gene match: 9. The CDR3 is 14 residues long. Germline V gene sequence: CDR1 MNHEY, CDR2 SVGAGI. DNA for the CDR3: TGTGCCAGCACCATCCGACAGGGCAGCTATGGCTACACCTTC. Translated, it gives CASTIRQGSYGYTF.

In regard to this clone: Different DNA sequences within this sample yield the same CDR3. The rearrangement joins TRBV29-1 to TRBJ1-6; 8 positions agree with TRBD1. The ends lost 4 bases at V and 10 bases at J; junction bases unmatched: 9. This CDR3 spans 14 amino acids. CDR1 SQVTM and CDR2 ANQGSEA come from the germline V gene. The CDR3 nucleotides are TGCAGCGTTGCCCAACAGGGGGGAAACTCACCCCTCCACTTT. This sequence encodes CSVAQQGGNSPLHF. The entire variable domain, with the rest obtained from reference TRBV29-1 and TRBJ1-6, is as follows: SAVISQKPSRDICQRGTSLTIQCQVDSQVTMMFWYRQQPGQSLTLIATANQGSEATYESGFVIDKFPISRPNLTFSTLTVSNMSPEDSSIYLCSVAQQGGNSPLHFGNGTRLTVT.

This clone appeared a few times. The chain combines TRBV21-1 with TRBJ1-4; TRBD1 is the table's D call and was not checked against the DNA. TRBV21-1 corresponds to a pseudogene. This CDR3 has 17 amino acids. CDR3 loop: CASSNIEDRGTNEKLFF. The DNA of the CDR3 is TGTGCCAGCAGCAATATCGAGGACAGGGGCACAAATGAAAAACTGTTTTTT.

Details on this clone: The sample has other DNA sequences that encode this CDR3 too. The rearrangement links TRBV5-1 to TRBJ2-5; 10 nucleotides align to TRBD1. Trimming at V came to 0 bases and at J to 3 bases, leaving 2 bases not matched to a gene. Germline loops: CDR1 SGHRS, CDR2 YFSETQ. This CDR3 region has 15 residues. DNA of the CDR3: TGCGCCAGCAGCTTGGCCGGGACAGGGGAAGAGACCCAGTACTTC. Translated: CASSLAGTGEETQYF.

This clone has only one observation. The chain is built from TRBV7-2 and TRBJ2-7; 11 positions match TRBD2. Germline CDR1 SGHTA, CDR2 FQGNSA. This CDR3 is 16 amino acids long. Trimming removed 1 base from V and 0 bases from J; junction bases left unmatched: 2. CDR3 in DNA: TGTGCCAGCAGCTTAGGGCTAGCGGGGGGCTCCTACGAGCAGTACTTC. Translation gives CASSLGLAGGSYEQYF.

The rearrangement uses TRBV11-2 and TRBJ1-6; tentatively, D is TRBD1 (6 bases). The CDR3 is 18 residues long. The V gene's germline CDR1 is SGHAT and CDR2 FQNNGV. With 5 bases removed from V and 6 bases from J, the gap between germline ends came to 23 bases. The CDR3 DNA is TGTGCCAGCAGCCCTAGGGGGGGCTCTCTATATGGTAATTCACCCCTCCACTTT. Translated, it gives CASSPRGGSLYGNSPLHF.

The rearrangement links TRBV6-1 to TRBJ2-3; 9 bases match TRBD1. The CDR3 has 15 amino acids. In germline, CDR1 is MNHNS, CDR2 SASEGT. J was trimmed by 4 bases and V by 6 bases; bases with no gene match: 8. The CDR3 DNA reads TGTGCCAGCAGGGGACAGGGAGGGGGCCCAGATACGCAGTATTTT. Translating it yields CASRGQGGGPDTQYF.

The chain uses TRBV4-2 and TRBJ2-5; possible D gene TRBD2, 6 bases. Trimming cost V 1 base and J 4 bases, with 10 bases left between them. CDR1 and CDR2 from the germline V gene are LGHNA and YNFKEQ. This CDR3 has 14 residues. The CDR3 bases are TGTGCCAGCAGCCAAGGTAGCGGTGGAGAGACCCAGTACTTC. Its translation is CASSQGSGGETQYF.

This sequence joins TRBV6-6 and TRBJ1-5; TRBD1 matches 7 bases. This CDR3 spans 16 amino acids. Germline CDR1 reads MNHNY; CDR2 reads SVGAGI (reference sequence). V dropped 6 bases and J dropped 0; count of bases not matched to a gene: 8. CDR3: CASSHTAGGSNQPQHF. DNA for the CDR3: TGTGCCAGCAGCCACACAGCAGGGGGTAGCAATCAGCCCCAGCATTTT.

The chain couples TRBV5-1 to TRBJ2-5, with D possibly being TRBD1 (6 bases). This CDR3 is built from 12 residues. Deletions cut 3 bases from V and 6 bases from J, with 9 bases between. Germline CDR1 and CDR2: SGHRS and YFSETQ. This chain's CDR3 is CASSWDTQTQYF. The DNA of the CDR3 is TGCGCCAGCAGCTGGGACACCCAGACCCAGTACTTC.

V and J are TRBV29-1 and TRBJ2-1; TRBD1 agrees at 9 bases. The J segment lost 4 bases and the V segment lost 7 bases, leaving 11 bases of the junction unmatched. This CDR3 contains 15 residues. Germline-derived CDR1 and CDR2 are SQVTM and ANQGSEA. The CDR3 is CSGVWGTGLYNEQFF. Written as DNA, the CDR3 is TGCAGCGGGGTCTGGGGGACAGGGTTGTACAATGAGCAGTTCTTC.

The CDR3 is CASSLTGGDQETQYF. CDR3 sequence (DNA): TGCGCCAGCAGCTTAACCGGGGGGGATCAAGAGACCCAGTACTTC. V gene TRBV5-1 combines with J gene TRBJ2-5; 8 bases map to TRBD2. Germline V gene data show CDR1 as SGHRS and CDR2 as YFSETQ. V shed 2 bases and J 2 bases; nucleotides not matched to a gene: 5. This CDR3 has 15 residues. Variable domain in full (rest from reference TRBV5-1 and TRBJ2-5): KAGVTQTPRYLIKTRGQQVTLSCSPISGHRSVSWYQQTPGQGLQFLFEYFSETQRNKGNFPGRFSGRQFSNSRSEMNVSTLELGDSALYLCASSLTGGDQETQYFGPGTRLLVL.

The chain joins TRBV9 to TRBJ2-1; weak D call: TRBD2 (7 bases). CDR3 length equals 14 residues. Trimming removed 3 bases at V and 7 bases at J, with 14 bases between. In germline, CDR1 is SGDLS, CDR2 YYNGEE. CDR3 in amino acids: CASSAAGADNEQFF. CDR3 coding DNA: TGTGCCAGCAGCGCGGCGGGGGCGGATAATGAGCAGTTCTTC.

The chain has TRBV29-1 and TRBJ2-1, with 8 nucleotides matching TRBD1. The CDR3 has 16 residues. Germline CDR1 and CDR2: SQVTM and ANQGSEA. The junction had 8 bases not matched to a gene; V was cut back by 0 bases and J by 4 bases. The CDR3 nucleotides read TGCAGCGTTGAAGATGATGGACAGGGATTATACAATGAGCAGTTCTTC. Translated: CSVEDDGQGLYNEQFF.

The genes are TRBV6-5 and TRBJ2-3, with D maybe TRBD2 (7 bases). Trimming took 4 bases from V and 1 from J, leaving 15 bases between them. Germline V CDR1 and CDR2: MNHEY, SVGAGI. CDR3 length equals 16 residues. The chain's CDR3 is CASSSFGGGRTDTQYF. The CDR3 nucleotides are TGTGCCAGCAGTTCCTTTGGGGGGGGGCGCACAGATACGCAGTATTTT.

This sequence joins TRBV7-2 and TRBJ1-6, with TRBD1 as a possible D gene (5 bases). The germline gives CDR1 SGHTA, CDR2 FQGNSA. The V end lost 2 bases, the J end lost 8 bases, and 16 bases lay between the germline ends. The CDR3 contains 16 residues. CDR3 DNA: TGTGCCAGCAGCTTATCGGCCAGGGTAGCGGATTCACCCCTCCACTTT. It yields the protein CASSLSARVADSPLHF. Supplemented by reference TRBV7-2 and TRBJ1-6, the full variable domain reads GAGVSQSPSNKVTEKGKDVELRCDPISGHTALYWYRQSLGQGLEFLIYFQGNSAPDKSGLPSDRFSAERTGGSVSTLTIQRTQQEDSAVYLCASSLSARVADSPLHFGNGTRLTVT.

The J gene is TRBJ1-2, the V gene TRBV7-2; TRBD1 might be the D (5 bases). The V gene lost 6 bases and the J gene lost 3 bases, with 8 bases spanning the gap. CDR3 length: 12 amino acids. Germline CDR1 and CDR2: SGHTA and FQGNSA. CDR3 coding DNA: TGTGCCAGCAGTCAGGGATACTATGGCTACACCTTC. Translation: CASSQGYYGYTF.

The rearrangement links TRBV6-5 to TRBJ2-3; 9 positions match TRBD2. Germline V gives CDR1 MNHEY, CDR2 SVGAGI. V shed 7 bases and J 4 bases; nucleotides not matched to a gene: 6. CDR3 length equals 14 residues. This chain's CDR3 is CASKPGLASDTQYF. CDR3 bases: TGTGCCAGCAAACCGGGACTAGCTTCAGATACGCAGTATTTT.

As for this clone: At one of its ends the junction is not consistent with the germline gene, which may arise from a read error. The chain couples TRBV7-3 to TRBJ2-3; D remains ambiguous. The germline CDR1 and CDR2 sequences are SGHTA and FQGTGA. This CDR3 is 14 amino acids long. The CDR3 region has the DNA TGTGCCAGCAGCTTATATGGCGGCACTGATACGCAGTATTTT. Translating it yields CASSLYGGTDTQYF.

This rearrangement joins TRBV5-1 to TRBJ2-6, with TRBD1 identical over 7 bases. After removal of 2 bases from V and 2 bases from J, the junction contained 1 base not matched to a gene. The CDR3 extends over 15 amino acids. CDR1 is SGHRS and CDR2 is YFSETQ in the germline V gene. The CDR3 region is CASSLTGAGANVLTF. DNA of the CDR3: TGCGCCAGCAGCTTAACAGGGGCTGGGGCCAACGTCCTGACTTTC.

The J gene is TRBJ2-7, the V gene TRBV19; 8 bases align to TRBD1. Losses at the gene ends were 5 bases for V and 6 bases for J; bases not matched to a gene: 6. The CDR3 length is 13 residues. CDR1 is LNHDA, CDR2 SQIVND, per germline (reference sequence). CDR3 DNA sequence: TGTGCCAGTAGTGTCAGGGGGCAGGGCGAGCAGTACTTC. Its translation: CASSVRGQGEQYF.

The V and J genes are TRBV7-2 and TRBJ2-5, with 9 bases lining up with TRBD2. CDR3 length: 19 residues. Per the germline V gene, CDR1 is SGHTA and CDR2 is FQGNSA. V lost 1 base, J lost 5 bases, and 17 bases stayed unmatched. The CDR3 spells CASSLVGVGSGGQLETQYF. The CDR3 region has the DNA TGTGCCAGCAGCTTAGTGGGTGTGGGTAGCGGGGGCCAACTGGAGACCCAGTACTTC.

This clone was picked up one time. The chain employs TRBV7-6 and TRBJ2-1; 10 bases fit TRBD2. The CDR3 has 16 amino acids. Losses at the gene ends were 10 bases for V and 4 bases for J; bases not matched to a gene: 13. The germline CDR1 and CDR2 sequences are SGHVS and FNYEAQ. The chain's CDR3 is CATARNLAGVYNEQFF. Written as DNA, the CDR3 is TGTGCCACTGCACGGAATCTAGCGGGGGTTTACAATGAGCAGTTCTTC.

This sequence joins TRBV30 and TRBJ1-1; D not resolved. The CDR3 is made up of 13 amino acids. Germline-derived CDR1 and CDR2 are GTSNPN and SVGIG (reference sequence). The V and J ends lost 1 base and 0 bases respectively, with 6 bases between them. CDR3 protein: CAWSERVNTEAFF. As DNA, the CDR3 is TGTGCCTGGAGTGAGAGGGTGAACACTGAAGCTTTCTTT.